The next 18 T cell receptor beta chains were all read from a single sample in a study of T cell responses to AZD1222 COVID-19 vaccine. This table comes from immunoSEQ multiplex PCR, and its TCRdb copy is limited to in-frame clones, with some not included. Of 75,000 to 100,000 clones in the sample, roughly 88% were seen once. Source: peripheral blood, taken on day 0 of AZD1222 vaccination. The receptors stem from an adult in good health.

This clone was detected once. V gene TRBV5-1 combines with J gene TRBJ2-7; the match to TRBD1 covers 7 bases. CDR3 size: 14 residues. CDR1 SGHRS and CDR2 YFSETQ come from the germline V gene. V lost 4 bases, J lost 7 bases, and 11 bases stayed unmatched. CDR3 coding DNA: TGCGCCAGCAGCCCAGGGACAGTCCTGACGGAGCAGTACTTC. It codes for CASSPGTVLTEQYF.

In this sample, this clone turned up a few times. This chain links TRBV5-1 with TRBJ1-6, with D tentatively TRBD1 (6 bases). The CDR3 covers 17 residues. The germline V gene encodes CDR1 SGHRS and CDR2 YFSETQ. V was shortened by 4 bases and J by 0 bases, with 14 bases between the two germline ends. This CDR3 is CASSPGTSSSYNSPLHF. The CDR3 region has the DNA TGCGCCAGCAGCCCCGGGACATCGAGCTCCTATAATTCACCCCTCCACTTT. The variable domain in full, completed from reference TRBV5-1 and TRBJ1-6, reads KAGVTQTPRYLIKTRGQQVTLSCSPISGHRSVSWYQQTPGQGLQFLFEYFSETQRNKGNFPGRFSGRQFSNSRSEMNVSTLELGDSALYLCASSPGTSSSYNSPLHFGNGTRLTVT.

The chain is built from TRBV13 and TRBJ1-4; 9 bases are shared with TRBD1. CDR1 and CDR2 (germline): PRHDT, FYEKMQ (reference sequence). V trimming: 5 bases; J trimming: 6 bases; junction bases outside the gene matches: 10. The CDR3 covers 16 residues. CDR3 sequence reads: CASSIRPGQGDEKLFF. CDR3 DNA: TGTGCCAGCAGCATCCGACCGGGACAGGGCGATGAAAAACTGTTTTTT.

V usage is TRBV6-6 and J usage is TRBJ1-4; TRBD1 matches 9 bases. CDR1 MNHNY and CDR2 SVGAGI come from the germline V gene (reference sequence). This CDR3 has 15 amino acids. After removal of 2 bases from V and 8 bases from J, the junction contained 6 bases not matched to a gene. The CDR3 DNA reads TGTGCCAGCAGTTACAGCGGGACAGGGAGCGAAAAACTGTTTTTT. Amino acid sequence: CASSYSGTGSEKLFF.

The CDR3 sequence is CSVEGGDVKFF. The DNA for the CDR3 is TGCAGCGTTGAAGGGGGAGACGTCAAGTTCTTC. This chain joins TRBV29-1 and TRBJ2-1; the D gene is possibly TRBD2 (5 bases). Per the germline V gene, CDR1 is SQVTM and CDR2 is ANQGSEA. This CDR3 comprises 11 residues. V lost 1 base, J lost 14 bases, and 12 bases lay in between.

The chain joins TRBV10-3 to TRBJ2-2; D is unclear. Germline CDR1 and CDR2: ENHRY and SYGVKD. The CDR3 runs to 17 residues. V lost 3 bases and J 4 bases, leaving 18 bases between the germline ends. Written as DNA, the CDR3 is TGTGCCATCAGTGATATAATGGTGACAAGTGGCACCGGGGAGCTGTTTTTT. This sequence encodes CAISDIMVTSGTGELFF.

The chain employs TRBV11-2 and TRBJ1-3, with TRBD1 matching over 8 bases. The CDR3 covers 14 residues. V was pared by 6 bases and J by 2 bases, with 3 bases of the junction left unmatched. The germline gives CDR1 SGHAT, CDR2 FQNNGV. The CDR3 loop is CASSSQGAGNTIYF. CDR3 nucleotides: TGTGCCAGCAGTTCACAGGGGGCTGGAAACACCATATATTTT.

V and J are TRBV28 and TRBJ1-3; 7 bases align to TRBD1. Germline V CDR1 and CDR2: MDHEN, SYDVKM. CDR3 size: 14 residues. Germline trimming cut 5 bases from V and 3 bases from J; bases unmatched to any gene: 4. The CDR3: CASSLTGFGNTIYF. The CDR3 bases are TGTGCCAGCAGTCTGACAGGGTTTGGAAACACCATATATTTT.

This clone was counted a single time. This chain joins TRBV4-1 and TRBJ2-1, with D tentatively TRBD2 (6 bases). The length of the CDR3 is 15 residues. With 1 base removed from V and 3 bases from J, the gap between germline ends came to 10 bases. Per the germline V gene, CDR1 is MGHRA and CDR2 is YSYEKL. The CDR3 DNA follows: TGCGCCAGCAGCCAAGCGGGAGCCAACTACAATGAGCAGTTCTTC. This encodes CASSQAGANYNEQFF.

The chain links TRBV30 to TRBJ1-4; D is ambiguous. The V end was cut by 0 bases, the J end by 8 bases, with 10 bases between. The CDR3 consists of 13 residues. Germline CDR1 is GTSNPN and CDR2 is SVGIG (reference sequence). The CDR3 loop reads CAWSVGVQEKLFF. In nucleotides, the CDR3 is TGTGCCTGGAGTGTTGGGGTCCAGGAAAAACTGTTTTTT.

V usage is TRBV18 and J usage is TRBJ2-1, with D uncertain. CDR3 length: 14 residues. Germline loops: CDR1 KGHSH, CDR2 LQKENI. V lost 4 bases and J 9 bases, leaving 16 bases between the germline ends. CDR3 in amino acids: CASSLKLQATEQFF. The CDR3 bases are TGTGCCAGCTCACTTAAACTCCAGGCGACTGAGCAGTTCTTC.

The genes are TRBV5-1 and TRBJ2-2; D tentatively reads TRBD1 or TRBD2 (6 bases each). This CDR3 contains 14 residues. CDR1 and CDR2 from the germline V gene are SGHRS and YFSETQ. V was clipped by 5 bases and J by 6 bases, with 14 bases between them. CDR3 residues: CASSPNREAGELFF. In DNA form, the CDR3 reads TGCGCCAGCAGTCCAAACAGGGAGGCCGGGGAGCTGTTTTTT.

This chain uses TRBV6-5 with TRBJ1-5, with D hard to call. CDR3 length: 15 residues. V lost 6 bases to trimming and J lost 0 bases, with 12 bases between them. Per germline, CDR1 MNHEY and CDR2 SVGAGI. DNA of the CDR3: TGTGCCAGCAGCCCAGCAAAGTATAGCAATCAGCCCCAGCATTTT. This translates into CASSPAKYSNQPQHF.

The chain links TRBV21-1 to TRBJ2-7. TRBV21-1 is a listed pseudogene. CDR3 size: 15 residues. The CDR3 sequence: CASSKTRQSTYEQYF. CDR3 DNA: TGTGCCAGCAGCAAAACTCGCCAGAGTACCTACGAGCAGTACTTC.

J is TRBJ2-3 and V is TRBV30; 7 bases align to TRBD2. The CDR3 consists of 15 residues. J gave up 0 bases and V 2 bases, and 5 bases lay outside the gene matches. Germline lookup yields CDR1 GTSNPN and CDR2 SVGIG (reference sequence). The CDR3 bases are TGTGCCTGGAGTACCCTTAGCGGGAGCACAGATACGCAGTATTTT. Protein product: CAWSTLSGSTDTQYF.

The chain joins TRBV27 to TRBJ2-7, with 11 bases fitting TRBD2. V trimming: 6 bases; J trimming: 3 bases; junction bases outside the gene matches: 16. CDR1 is MNHEY, CDR2 SMNVEV, per germline (reference sequence). This CDR3 has 18 amino acids. The CDR3 DNA reads TGTGCCAGCAGCCTAAAACATAGCGGGAGGGCCGGGTTCTACGAGCAGTACTTC. This sequence encodes CASSLKHSGRAGFYEQYF.

This chain uses TRBV5-1 with TRBJ1-1; D possibly corresponds to TRBD1 (6 bases). From germline, CDR1 is SGHRS and CDR2 YFSETQ. The CDR3 sequence is 15 residues long. With 2 bases removed from V and 1 base from J, the gap between germline ends came to 12 bases. This CDR3 reads CASSFTGTSNTEAFF. CDR3 sequence (DNA): TGCGCCAGCAGCTTTACAGGGACCTCGAACACTGAAGCTTTCTTT.

The J gene is TRBJ2-1, the V gene TRBV11-1; D is possibly TRBD1 or TRBD2 (5 bases each). With 3 bases removed from V and 1 base from J, the gap between germline ends came to 7 bases. The CDR3 contains 14 residues. Germline CDR1 reads SGHAT; CDR2 reads FQDESV (reference sequence). The CDR3 nucleotides are TGTGCCAGCAGCTTTGGGGGTTCCTACAATGAGCAGTTCTTC. This sequence encodes CASSFGGSYNEQFF.